The clone carrying this TCR beta chain was seen a few times. Its antigen is as yet unknown. This sample was included in a study of T cells in Graves' hyperthyroidism and ophthalmopathy. General study findings and limits: Most thyroid clonotypes that were expanded above 0.001 also turned up in blood. Ophthalmopathy, as predicted by the model, came a median around 7 months after the prediction.

The germline V gene has CDR1 SNHLY and CDR2 FYNNEI. Unmatched junction bases numbered 8, after V lost 6 bases and J lost 3 bases. The CDR3 runs 14 residues. Stability of Graves' hyperthyroidism was defined as absent ophthalmopathy progression within 18 months. Using RNA transcripts as the source, TCR beta CDR3 regions were amplified. The HTBI set primed first-round TCR CDR3 RT-PCR. TCRdb re-called the multiplex PCR reads with MiXCR, one entry per CDR3 protein. Seen here are roughly 710,000 distinct CDR3 sequences, approximately 36% observed once, and the top ten hold around 32%. The rearrangement joins TRBV2 to TRBJ2-7, with 7 nucleotides matching TRBD1. The source material was blood. The receptor was derived from a woman aged 35 to 49 with Graves' hyperthyroidism. The CDR3 region is CASRRGQAGYEQYF. CDR3 nucleotides: TGTGCCAGCAGACGAGGACAGGCCGGCTACGAGCAGTACTTC. Together with reference TRBV2 and TRBJ2-7, the CDR3 gives the full variable domain: EPEVTQTPSHQVTQMGQEVILRCVPISNHLYFYWYRQILGQKVEFLVSFYNNEISEKSEIFDDQFSVERPDGSNFTLKIRSTKLEDSAMYFCASRRGQAGYEQYFGPGTRLTVT.